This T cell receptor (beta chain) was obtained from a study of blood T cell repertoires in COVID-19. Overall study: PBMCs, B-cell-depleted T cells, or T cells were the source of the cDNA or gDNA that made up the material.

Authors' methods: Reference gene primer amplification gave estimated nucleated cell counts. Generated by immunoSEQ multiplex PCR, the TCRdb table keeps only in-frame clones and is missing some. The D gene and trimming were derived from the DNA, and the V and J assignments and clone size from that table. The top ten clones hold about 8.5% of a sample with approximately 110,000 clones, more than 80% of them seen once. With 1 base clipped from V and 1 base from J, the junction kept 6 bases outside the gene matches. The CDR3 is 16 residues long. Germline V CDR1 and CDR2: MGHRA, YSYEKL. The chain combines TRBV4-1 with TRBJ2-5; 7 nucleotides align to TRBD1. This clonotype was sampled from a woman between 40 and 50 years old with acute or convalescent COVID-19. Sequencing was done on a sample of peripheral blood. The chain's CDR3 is CASSQGDSSFQETQYF. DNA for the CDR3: TGCGCCAGCAGCCAAGGGGACAGCAGTTTCCAAGAGACCCAGTACTTC.